The clone carrying this TCR beta chain was observed a single time. Method: immunoSEQ multiplex PCR; TCRdb's copy keeps in-frame clones and lacks some. Of about 330,000 clones in the sample, 88% are singletons; the top ten hold approximately 4%. The CDR3 has 13 residues. The ends were cut back, 9 bases at V and 4 bases at J, with 16 bases in the middle. Germline V CDR1 and CDR2: SNHLY, FYNNEI. This sample is part of a study of blood T cell repertoires in COVID-19. The specimen was peripheral blood. The rearrangement links TRBV2 to TRBJ2-7; maybe TRBD2 (5 bases). The sequence was collected from a woman in her 50s with active or convalescent COVID-19. The DNA for the CDR3 is TGTGCCAGTTGGACTTCCCGGGGTTACGAGCAGTACTTC. Residues: CASWTSRGYEQYF.